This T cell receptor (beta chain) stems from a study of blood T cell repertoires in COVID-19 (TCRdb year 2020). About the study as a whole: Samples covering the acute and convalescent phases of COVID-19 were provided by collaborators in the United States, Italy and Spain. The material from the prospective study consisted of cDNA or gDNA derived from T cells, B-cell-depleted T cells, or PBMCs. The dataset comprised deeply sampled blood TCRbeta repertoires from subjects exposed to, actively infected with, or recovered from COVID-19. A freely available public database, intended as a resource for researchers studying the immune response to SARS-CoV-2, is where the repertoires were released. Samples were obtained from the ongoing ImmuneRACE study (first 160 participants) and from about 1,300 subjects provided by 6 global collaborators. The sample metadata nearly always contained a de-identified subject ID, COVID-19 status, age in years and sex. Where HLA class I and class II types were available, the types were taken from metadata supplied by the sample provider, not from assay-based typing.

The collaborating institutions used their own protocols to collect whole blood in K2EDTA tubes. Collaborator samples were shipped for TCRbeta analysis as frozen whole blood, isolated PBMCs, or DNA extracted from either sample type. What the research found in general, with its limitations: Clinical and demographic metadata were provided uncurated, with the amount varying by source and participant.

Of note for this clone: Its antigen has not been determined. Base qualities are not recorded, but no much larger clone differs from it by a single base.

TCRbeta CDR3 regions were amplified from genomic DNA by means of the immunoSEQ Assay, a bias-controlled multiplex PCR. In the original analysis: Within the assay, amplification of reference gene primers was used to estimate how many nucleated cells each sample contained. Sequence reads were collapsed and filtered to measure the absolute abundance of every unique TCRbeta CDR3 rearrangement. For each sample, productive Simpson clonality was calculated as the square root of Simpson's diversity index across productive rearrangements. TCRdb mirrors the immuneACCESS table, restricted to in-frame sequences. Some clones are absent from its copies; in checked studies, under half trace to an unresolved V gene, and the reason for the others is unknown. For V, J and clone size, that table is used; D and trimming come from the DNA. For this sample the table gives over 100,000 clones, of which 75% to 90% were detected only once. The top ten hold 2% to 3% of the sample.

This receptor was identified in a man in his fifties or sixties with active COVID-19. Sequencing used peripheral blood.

The CDR3 amino acid sequence is: CASSPGTSGWGYNEQFF. The DNA sequence is TGTGCCAGCAGCCCCGGGACTAGCGGGTGGGGCTACAATGAGCAGTTCTTC. The chain employs TRBV11-3 and TRBJ2-1; 12 junctional bases match TRBD2. Trimming takes 5 bases off V and 3 bases off J; junction bases not matched to a gene: 8. The germline V gene provides CDR1 SGHNT and CDR2 YENEEA. The CDR3 has 17 amino acids, counting the end cysteine and phenylalanine. Only CDR3 DNA remains: 51 bases, in frame from the first base.